The 18 T cell receptor beta chains listed next were all sequenced from one sample in a study of blood T cell repertoires in COVID-19. TCRdb's table, derived via immunoSEQ multiplex PCR, lists solely in-frame clones and lacks some. The sample records approximately 270,000 clones, 80% to 90% being singletons. The sequencing sample was made of PBMCs or T cells enriched from blood (not recorded which). These receptors came from a woman aged 25 to 39 who had recovered from COVID-19.

The chain carries TRBV24-1 and TRBJ2-3; D is undetermined. V dropped 5 bases and J dropped 2 bases, with 10 bases sitting between them. From germline, CDR1 is KGHDR and CDR2 SFDVKD. This CDR3 has 14 residues. The DNA for the CDR3 is TGTGCCACCAGTGCCCCTCAGTCCACAGATACGCAGTATTTT. Amino acid sequence: CATSAPQSTDTQYF.

The chain uses TRBV11-2 and TRBJ1-5; possible D gene TRBD1, 6 bases. CDR1 and CDR2 (germline): SGHAT, FQNNGV. Trimming took off 1 base at V and 4 bases at J, with 8 bases between the two ends. CDR3 size: 14 residues. CDR3 nucleotides: TGTGCCAGCAGCTTAGGGACAGAGAATCAGCCCCAGCATTTT. Translating gives CASSLGTENQPQHF.

The gene calls are TRBV28 and TRBJ1-4; 10 bases are a match to TRBD1. The CDR3 has 16 amino acids. Losses at the gene ends were 6 bases for V and 8 bases for J; bases not matched to a gene: 12. Per the germline V gene, CDR1 is MDHEN and CDR2 is SYDVKM. CDR3 nucleotides: TGTGCCAGCAGCCCGGCCCCCGGGACAGGGGAGGAAAAACTGTTTTTT. Translation gives CASSPAPGTGEEKLFF.

This clone was detected a few times. Other DNA sequences of this sample code for an identical CDR3. This sequence joins TRBV5-1 and TRBJ1-1; D is uncertain. In germline, CDR1 is SGHRS, CDR2 YFSETQ. V was cut by 2 bases and J by 1 base, with 6 bases left in between. The CDR3 consists of 13 residues. CDR3 amino acids: CASSLTENTEAFF. In DNA form, the CDR3 reads TGCGCCAGCAGCTTAACAGAGAACACTGAAGCTTTCTTT.

Of note for this clone: Other DNA sequences of this sample code for an identical CDR3. The chain couples TRBV5-1 to TRBJ2-2, with 7 bases matching TRBD1. V dropped 4 bases and J dropped 3; count of bases not matched to a gene: 3. Looked up from germline, CDR1 is SGHRS and CDR2 is YFSETQ. The CDR3 covers 14 residues. In DNA form, the CDR3 reads TGCGCCAGCAGCCCCGACAGGGACACCGGGGAGCTGTTTTTT. It is translated as CASSPDRDTGELFF.

This rearrangement joins TRBV2 to TRBJ2-1; TRBD2 matches at 7 bases. J lost 5 bases, V lost 8 bases, and 6 bases had no gene match. In germline, CDR1 is SNHLY, CDR2 FYNNEI. The CDR3 has 13 amino acids. CDR3 sequence (DNA): TGTGCCAGCGGGGGGGATTGGAACAATGAGCAGTTCTTC. Encoded protein: CASGGDWNNEQFF.

This sequence joins TRBV7-6 and TRBJ2-5; tentatively, D is TRBD2 (5 bases). The germline V gene encodes CDR1 SGHVS and CDR2 FNYEAQ. The CDR3 loop spans 16 amino acids. The ends were cut back, 1 base at V and 2 bases at J, with 14 bases in the middle. CDR3: CASSLERSSAQETQYF. CDR3 bases: TGTGCCAGCAGCTTAGAACGGAGTAGCGCTCAAGAGACCCAGTACTTC.

This clone was seen a few times. The chain joins TRBV28 to TRBJ1-1; D not resolved. This CDR3 spans 12 amino acids. The ends were cut back, 6 bases at V and 8 bases at J, with 13 bases in the middle. Per the germline V gene, CDR1 is MDHEN and CDR2 is SYDVKM. The CDR3 nucleotides read TGTGCCAGCAGCTTGGAGGCTAGGGAAGCTTTCTTT. Encoded protein: CASSLEAREAFF. Together with reference TRBV28 and TRBJ1-1, the CDR3 gives the full variable domain: DVKVTQSSRYLVKRTGEKVFLECVQDMDHENMFWYRQDPGLGLRLIYFSYDVKMKEKGDIPEGYSVSREKKERFSLILESASTNQTSMYLCASSLEAREAFFGQGTRLTVV.

This clone was recorded only once. The chain recombines TRBV7-2 with TRBJ1-6; 9 bases align to TRBD1. Unmatched junction bases numbered 8, after V lost 5 bases and J lost 3 bases. Germline-derived CDR1 and CDR2 are SGHTA and FQGNSA. This CDR3 has 17 amino acids. Written as DNA, the CDR3 is TGTGCCAGCAGCCAGGGACAGGGTCCCCTCTATAATTCACCCCTCCACTTT. Its protein is CASSQGQGPLYNSPLHF.

The genes are TRBV6-4 and TRBJ2-3, with TRBD2 matching 8 bases. Trimming at V came to 3 bases and at J to 6 bases, leaving 2 bases not matched to a gene. This CDR3 is 13 amino acids long. Germline V lookup: CDR1 MRHNA, CDR2 SNTAGT. The CDR3 nucleotides are TGTGCCAGCAGTGAACGGGGGGGCGATACGCAGTATTTT. Amino acid sequence: CASSERGGDTQYF.

The chain links TRBV3-1 (or the pseudogene TRBV3-2) to TRBJ1-3, with TRBD1 identical over 10 bases. Per the germline V gene, CDR1 is LGHDT and CDR2 is YNNKEL (reference sequence). The CDR3 consists of 16 residues. The trim removed 6 bases at V and 0 bases at J, leaving 5 bases unmatched. The CDR3 here is CASRTGGEFSGNTIYF. The CDR3 DNA sequence: TGTGCCAGCAGGACAGGGGGCGAGTTCTCTGGAAACACCATATATTTT.

The J gene is TRBJ2-3, the V gene TRBV11-3; tentative D call: TRBD2 (6 bases). V gave up 5 bases and J gave up 2 bases, with 14 bases separating them. Germline V gives CDR1 SGHNT, CDR2 YENEEA. The CDR3 sequence is 15 residues long. CDR3 region: CASSPGLRLTDTQYF. The DNA for the CDR3 is TGTGCCAGCAGCCCGGGACTCAGACTCACAGATACGCAGTATTTT.

The chain uses TRBV27 and TRBJ2-1; unclear D gene. Deletions cut 6 bases from V and 0 bases from J, with 12 bases between. This CDR3 region has 15 residues. CDR1 is MNHEY, CDR2 SMNVEV, per germline (reference sequence). The CDR3 loop is CASRGRVTSYNEQFF. The CDR3 DNA is TGTGCCAGCAGGGGTCGGGTCACCTCCTACAATGAGCAGTTCTTC.

The J gene is TRBJ1-1, the V gene TRBV29-1; TRBD1 might be the D (5 bases). The CDR3 is 14 amino acids. With 4 bases removed from V and 6 bases from J, the gap between germline ends came to 18 bases. Germline CDR1 is SQVTM and CDR2 is ANQGSEA. The CDR3 DNA follows: TGCAGCGTTGTTGGTCAAAGGGGCAGGGCTGAAGCTTTCTTT. This codes for CSVVGQRGRAEAFF.

The chain joins TRBV4-1 to TRBJ1-2; 7 bases align to TRBD1. After removal of 0 bases from V and 2 bases from J, the junction contained 3 bases not matched to a gene. Germline lookup yields CDR1 MGHRA and CDR2 YSYEKL. The CDR3 runs 15 residues. The CDR3 reads CASSQEQGPNYGYTF. DNA for the CDR3: TGCGCCAGCAGCCAAGAACAGGGGCCCAACTATGGCTACACCTTC.

This chain links TRBV11-1 with TRBJ2-7; the match to TRBD1 covers 7 bases. The CDR3 is 15 amino acids. From germline, CDR1 is SGHAT and CDR2 FQDESV (reference sequence). V lost 5 bases and J lost 2; bases outside the gene matches: 9. The CDR3 DNA reads TGTGCCAGCAGCGCCTGGGACAGTGCCACCTACGAGCAGTACTTC. Translating gives CASSAWDSATYEQYF.

This rearrangement joins TRBV7-2 to TRBJ1-6; D is unclear. V lost 1 base, J lost 0 bases, and 10 bases lay in between. The germline gives CDR1 SGHTA, CDR2 FQGNSA. There are 17 residues in the CDR3. The CDR3 is CASSLEPGSSYNSPLHF. The DNA for the CDR3 is TGTGCCAGCAGCTTAGAACCCGGTAGCTCCTATAATTCACCCCTCCACTTT.

J is TRBJ2-3 and V is TRBV5-6; 7 bases map to TRBD1. The CDR3 totals 15 residues. Trimming cost V 2 bases and J 0 bases; bases outside gene matches: 3. The germline gives CDR1 SGHDT, CDR2 YYEEEE. Here the CDR3 DNA reads TGTGCCAGCAGCTTTAAGGGGGCCAGCACAGATACGCAGTATTTT. The encoded protein is CASSFKGASTDTQYF. The full variable domain, its missing parts supplied by reference TRBV5-6 and TRBJ2-3, is DAGVTQSPTHLIKTRGQQVTLRCSPKSGHDTVSWYQQALGQGPQFIFQYYEEEERQRGNFPDRFSGHQFPNYSSELNVNALLLGDSALYLCASSFKGASTDTQYFGPGTRLTVL.